This T cell receptor beta chain was sequenced for a study of blood T cell repertoires in COVID-19. Study background: Researchers got acute and convalescent COVID-19 samples from the United States, Italy and Spain. Sources were T cells, B-cell-depleted T cells, or PBMCs; the material itself was cDNA or gDNA.

This CDR3 contains 14 residues. The germline V gene encodes CDR1 MGHDK and CDR2 SYGVNS. This clone was picked up a small number of times. The repertoire was sequenced with immunoSEQ multiplex PCR; TCRdb's copy has only in-frame clones and lacks some. The sample lists 70,000 to 80,000 clones; around 80% were seen once. The chain has TRBV25-1 and TRBJ1-4; 7 bases line up with TRBD1. The TCR was taken from a man in his fifties with acute or convalescent COVID-19. Sequences were obtained from peripheral blood. The DNA for the CDR3 is TGTGCGGTACAGGGGAGTGCGGCTAATGAAAAACTGTTTTTT. Its protein is CAVQGSAANEKLFF.